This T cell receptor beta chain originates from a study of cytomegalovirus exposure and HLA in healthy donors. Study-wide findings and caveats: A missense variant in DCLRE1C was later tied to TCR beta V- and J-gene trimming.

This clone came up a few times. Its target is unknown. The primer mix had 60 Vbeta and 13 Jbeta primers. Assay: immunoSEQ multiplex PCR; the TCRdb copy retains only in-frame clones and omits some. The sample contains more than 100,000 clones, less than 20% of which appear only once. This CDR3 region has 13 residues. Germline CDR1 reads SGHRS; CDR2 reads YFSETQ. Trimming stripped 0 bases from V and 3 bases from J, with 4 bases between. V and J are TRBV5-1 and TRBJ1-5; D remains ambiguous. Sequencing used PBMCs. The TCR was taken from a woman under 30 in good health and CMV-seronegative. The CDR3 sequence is CASSLDNNQPQHF. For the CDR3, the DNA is TGCGCCAGCAGCTTGGACAACAATCAGCCCCAGCATTTT.